Reported below is one T cell receptor beta chain. No antigen is known for it. This specimen belongs to a study of shared clonotypes between healthy human individuals. Whole-study context: The cohort had two women and a few men, ages 18 to 49.

General observations from the study: For naive CD4 cells, roughly 5% of clonotypes were shared across a few donors. Rarefaction exposed incomplete sorted-subset sequencing despite large depth.

In replicate PCRs of sorted subsets, approximately 210 ng DNA, about 30,000 T cell genomes, was used. Repertoires were generated with immunoSEQ multiplex PCR, while TCRdb's copy carries only in-frame clones and drops some. Counted here are more than 2 million clones, about 93% occurring once; the ten biggest clones make up around 1.7%. Terminally differentiated effector memory CD45RA+ cells were left out of the naive CD8 fraction, which was CD45RO-negative and positively selected for CCR7. The trim removed 5 bases at V and 5 bases at J, leaving 9 bases unmatched. Germline V gene sequence: CDR1 SGHRS, CDR2 YFSETQ. The CDR3 runs 15 residues.

The sequencing sample was made of naive CD8+ T cells from PBMCs. The chain carries TRBV5-1 and TRBJ2-7, with 11 bases that match TRBD2. The clonotype originates from a man in his late teens or twenties in good health. Some clones in this sample may be carry-over from other donors' samples. CDR3 in DNA: TGCGCCAGCAGGTATAGCGGGAGGGCCGGGGACGAGCAGTACTTC. It encodes CASRYSGRAGDEQYF.